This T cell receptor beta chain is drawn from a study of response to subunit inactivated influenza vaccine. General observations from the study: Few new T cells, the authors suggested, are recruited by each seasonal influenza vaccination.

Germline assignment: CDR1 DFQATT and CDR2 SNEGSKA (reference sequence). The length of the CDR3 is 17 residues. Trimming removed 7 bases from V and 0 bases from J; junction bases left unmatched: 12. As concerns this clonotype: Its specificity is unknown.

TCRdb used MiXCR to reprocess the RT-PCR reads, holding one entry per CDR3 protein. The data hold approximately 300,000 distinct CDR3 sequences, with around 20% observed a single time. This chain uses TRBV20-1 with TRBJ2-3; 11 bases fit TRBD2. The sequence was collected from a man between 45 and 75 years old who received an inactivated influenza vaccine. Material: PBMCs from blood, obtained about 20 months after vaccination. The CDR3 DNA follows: TGCAGTGTTTTACTAGCGGGGGCCCCTTCTAGCACAGATACGCAGTATTTT. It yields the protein CSVLLAGAPSSTDTQYF.